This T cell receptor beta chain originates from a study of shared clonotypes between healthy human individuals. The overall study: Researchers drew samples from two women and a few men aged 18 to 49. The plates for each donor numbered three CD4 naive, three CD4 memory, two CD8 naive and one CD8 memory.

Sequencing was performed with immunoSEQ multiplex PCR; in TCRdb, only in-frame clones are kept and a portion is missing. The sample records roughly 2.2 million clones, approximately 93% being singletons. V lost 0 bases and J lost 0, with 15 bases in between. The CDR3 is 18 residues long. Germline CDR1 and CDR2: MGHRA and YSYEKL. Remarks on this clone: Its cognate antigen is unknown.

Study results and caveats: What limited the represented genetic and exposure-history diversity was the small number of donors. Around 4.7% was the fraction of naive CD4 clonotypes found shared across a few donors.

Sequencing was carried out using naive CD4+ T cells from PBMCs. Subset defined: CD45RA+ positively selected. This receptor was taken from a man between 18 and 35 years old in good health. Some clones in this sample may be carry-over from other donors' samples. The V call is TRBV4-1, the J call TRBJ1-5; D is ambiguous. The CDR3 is CASSQDWPETYSNQPQHF. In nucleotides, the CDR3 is TGCGCCAGCAGCCAAGATTGGCCAGAGACCTATAGCAATCAGCCCCAGCATTTT.